This T cell receptor beta chain was recovered during a study of blood T cell repertoires in COVID-19 (dated by TCRdb to the early 2020s). About the full investigation: Samples covering the acute and convalescent phases of COVID-19 were provided by collaborators in the United States, Italy and Spain. The material from the prospective study consisted of cDNA or gDNA derived from T cells, B-cell-depleted T cells, or PBMCs. Deeply sampled blood TCRbeta repertoires from subjects exposed to, actively infected with, or recovered from COVID-19 were included in the dataset. The repertoires were released in a freely available public database intended as a resource for research on the immune response to SARS-CoV-2. The samples were drawn from the first 160 participants of the ongoing ImmuneRACE study and from over 950 subjects provided by 6 global collaborators. Sample metadata almost always included a de-identified subject ID, COVID-19 status, age in years and sex. HLA class I and class II types, where available, came from metadata supplied by the sample provider rather than from assay-based typing.

In regard to this clone: The target of this receptor is not known. Base qualities are not provided; no much larger clone lies one nucleotide away.

TCRbeta CDR3 regions were amplified from genomic DNA by means of the immunoSEQ Assay, a bias-controlled multiplex PCR. As for how the authors treated the data: Nucleated cell counts per sample were estimated from amplification of reference gene primers within the assay. Sequence reads were collapsed and filtered to measure the absolute abundance of every unique TCRbeta CDR3 rearrangement. Productive Simpson clonality was computed per sample as the square root of Simpson's diversity index over productive rearrangements. TCRdb took over this immuneACCESS table, retaining in-frame rearrangements with V and J assigned. Such tables are incomplete; in checked studies, under half of the missing clones stem from an unresolved V gene, and the remainder is unexplained. The V and J calls and clone size come from that table; D and trimming were worked out from the DNA. The sample profile shows fewer than 450,000 clones; roughly 87% of them were found once. The ten largest clones add up to more than 0.9% of the sample.

Points the paper makes about the study in general: Clinical and demographic metadata were provided uncurated, with the amount varying by source and participant.

Enrolling through a virtual design, the prospective study's participants ranged in age from roughly 18 to 95 years and lived across 20 to 25 United States geographic areas. To assign participants to cohorts, the prospective study relied on clinical history that participants themselves reported in a screening survey and a study questionnaire. For ImmuneRACE Cohort 3, a participant was defined as recovered based on two consecutive negative NP/OP PCR tests, clearance by a healthcare professional, or resolution of symptoms. In the prospective study, mobile phlebotomists collected whole blood, serum and a nasopharyngeal or oropharyngeal swab from each participant. Additional blood draws and questionnaires over an approximately 2-month period could optionally be provided by prospective study participants. Before DNA extraction, prospective study blood samples were shipped either frozen or at room temperature.

V loses 6 bases, J loses 1 base, and the germline ends lie 5 bases apart. The CDR3 covers 12 residues, taking in both the cysteine and the phenylalanine. Only the CDR3 portion is preserved as DNA: 36 bases, with reading frame beginning at the first base. Sequences PRHDT (CDR1) and FYEKMQ (CDR2) are obtained from the germline V gene (reference sequence). The sequenced material came from PBMCs or T cells enriched from blood (not recorded which). The rearranged chain carries TRBV13 and TRBJ2-3; there is no confident call for the D gene. The clonotype originates from a woman between 25 and 40 years old who had recovered from COVID-19. The CDR3 sequence is CASSRGTDTQYF. The base sequence is TGTGCCAGCAGTCGTGGCACAGATACGCAGTATTTT.